The TCR beta chain under discussion was sequenced for a study of human T cells and chemical hapten exposure. General study results and limits: Sensitizing with DPC caused no change in TCRs above 1 in 1000 frequency. Having alopecia, the donors may differ immunologically from healthy people.

Time point denoted: patch test 2, 6 weeks after DPC sensitization. The treatment was: therapeutic diphenylcyclopropenone sensitization with weekly scalp DPC. Those who donated were patients with alopecia, 18 to 70 years of age, and suitable for DPC. In germline, CDR1 is DFQATT, CDR2 SNEGSKA (reference sequence). Unmatched junction bases numbered 3, after V lost 6 bases and J lost 2 bases. This CDR3 has 13 amino acids. This clonotype was seen a handful of times. Its antigen is unidentified. Separate cDNA molecules received unique molecular identifiers, which the library attached to them. TCRdb independently ran MiXCR on the RACE reads; one entry per CDR3 protein. The sample lists fewer than 100,000 distinct CDR3 sequences, about 9% seen once, with about 2% in the top ten.

The rearrangement links TRBV20-1 to TRBJ2-7, with 11 bases that match TRBD1. This receptor was identified in a woman aged 40 to 49 with alopecia areata. Some clones in this sample may be carry-over from other donors' samples. The sequenced sample was whole blood, obtained in connection with sensitization to the hapten diphenylcyclopropenone (DPC). CDR3 region: CSAPGQGAYEQYF. In DNA form, the CDR3 reads TGCAGTGCCCCGGGACAGGGGGCCTACGAGCAGTACTTC.